This T cell receptor (beta chain) comes out of a study of spatial heterogeneity in lung cancer. As for the study in general: When available, follow-up PBMC samples taken a median of roughly two years after resection were sequenced.

The time point was: blood at routine non-recurrence follow-up after resection. TCRdb re-called the 5' RACE reads with MiXCR, one entry per CDR3 protein. The sample shows 60,000 to 85,000 distinct CDR3 sequences, around 9.3% of them seen only once. CDR3 size: 17 residues. Germline loops: CDR1 KGHSH, CDR2 LQKENI. After removal of 3 bases from V and 9 bases from J, the junction contained 10 bases not matched to a gene. This clonotype has only a few counts. The sample in question was PBMCs, obtained at follow-up. The gene calls are TRBV18 and TRBJ2-1, with 14 bases identical to TRBD2. The source of this sequence is a female donor with early-stage non-small cell lung cancer. The CDR3 loop reads CASSPTQGTSGSGEQFF. The CDR3 DNA follows: TGTGCCAGCTCACCGACCCAGGGGACTAGCGGGAGTGGTGAGCAGTTCTTC. The whole variable domain, filled in from reference TRBV18 and TRBJ2-1, reads NAGVMQNPRHLVRRRGQEARLRCSPMKGHSHVYWYRQLPEEGLKFMVYLQKENIIDESGMPKERFSAEFPKEGPSILRIQQVVRGDSAAYFCASSPTQGTSGSGEQFFGPGTRLTVL.